A selection of T cell receptor beta chains follows, all from one sample in a study of graft-versus-host responses after intestinal transplantation. Which antigens these TCRs recognize remains unknown. TCRdb keeps only in-frame clones here, not all; method: immunoSEQ multiplex PCR. The sample lists about 88,000 clones; roughly 90% were seen once. Sequencing was performed on unstimulated CD4+ T cells sorted from spleen or lymph node cells, taken before intestinal transplant. All receptors come from a human donor who received an intestinal transplant. CDR3s include the opening cysteine and the closing phenylalanine or tryptophan. Fields, in order: V gene, clone size, D gene, J gene, CDR3 DNA, CDR3 protein. The D gene is left open where the match is weak. Size tells how often a clone was seen (once, few, many) or the class of an expanded clone, and some rows leave it out.

TRBV10-2,NA,TRBD1,TRBJ1-2,TGCGCCAGCAGCGTAGGGACAGGGTATGGCTACACCTTC,CASSVGTGYGYTF
TRBV5-1,NA,TRBD1,TRBJ2-5,TGCGCCAGCAGCTCCTGGGACAGGCCCCAAGAGACCCAGTACTTC,CASSSWDRPQETQYF
TRBV28,NA,NA,TRBJ1-1,TGTTCTTCTGGCGGGGGGCTAGGGACTGAAGCTTTCTTT,CSSGGGLGTEAFF
TRBV10-2,NA,TRBD2,TRBJ2-7,TGCGCCAGCACGGGGACTAGCGGTAGTTACGAGCAGTACTTC,CASTGTSGSYEQYF
TRBV10-3,NA,TRBD2,TRBJ2-7,TGTGCCATCAGTGACCCGGGGCGGGAGAAGACGTACGAGCAGTACTTC,CAISDPGREKTYEQYF
TRBV20-1,NA,NA,TRBJ1-2,TGCAGTGCTATTGGACCCTATGGCTACACCTTC,CSAIGPYGYTF
TRBV7-2,NA,NA,TRBJ2-5,TGTGCCAGCAGCGTAGAGCTCACTTCGACCCAGTACTTC,CASSVELTSTQYF
TRBV27,NA,TRBD1,TRBJ1-2,TGTGCCAGCAGTTCCCGGGACAGTCGCCACAACTATGGCTACACCTTC,CASSSRDSRHNYGYTF
TRBV2,few,TRBD2,TRBJ2-2,TGTGCCAGCATAAGGGAAGCGGGAGCCACCGGGGAGCTGTTTTTT,CASIREAGATGELFF
TRBV5-1,NA,TRBD1,TRBJ1-1,TGCGCCAGCAGCTTGGCCTCACTTTCAGGGGGAAGGGGAGCTTTCTTT,CASSLASLSGGRGAFF
TRBV27,NA,NA,TRBJ2-5,TGTGCCAGCAGTTTACGGGCCGGCTGGGACCAAGAGACCCAGTACTTC,CASSLRAGWDQETQYF
TRBV4-1,NA,NA,TRBJ1-3,TGCGCCAGCAGACAGGGTGACGGAAACACCATATATTTT,CASRQGDGNTIYF
TRBV7-2,few,TRBD2,TRBJ2-1,TGTGCCAGCAGCTTTAGCGGGACCTCCTACAATGAGCAGTTCTTC,CASSFSGTSYNEQFF
TRBV6-5,NA,NA,TRBJ1-2,TGTGCCAGCAGTTACTCAGGGGAAGGGGGCTACACCTTC,CASSYSGEGGYTF
TRBV29-1,NA,NA,TRBJ2-7,TGCAGCGTTGCCAAGAGGGATTCCTCCTACGAGCAGTACTTC,CSVAKRDSSYEQYF
TRBV6-5,NA,NA,TRBJ1-2,TGTGCCAGCAGTTATTATTTAGGGAGGGGGTACTATGGCTACACCTTC,CASSYYLGRGYYGYTF
TRBV7-9,NA,NA,TRBJ1-5,TGTGCCAGCAGCTCAGACTTTCAGCCCCAGCATTTT,CASSSDFQPQHF
TRBV29-1,NA,TRBD2,TRBJ2-3,TGCAGCGCCGGACTAGCGGGAGGGGCAGATACGCAGTATTTT,CSAGLAGGADTQYF
TRBV2,NA,TRBD1,TRBJ2-1,TGTGCCAGCAGCCCCGGACAGGGGCTACTCCTATACAATGAGCAGTTCTTC,CASSPGQGLLLYNEQFF
TRBV28,NA,TRBD1,TRBJ1-5,TGTGCCAGCAGTTTCCCGTTAAGGACAGGGAGAAATCAGCCCCAGCATTTT,CASSFPLRTGRNQPQHF
TRBV5-5,once,NA,TRBJ2-7,TGTGCCAGCAGCCCTTTGGGGTCGTCCTACGAGCAGTACTTC,CASSPLGSSYEQYF
TRBV5-4,NA,TRBD2,TRBJ2-1,TGTGCCAGCAGCTCGGGGGGGCCTCTTGAGAATGAGCAGTTCTTC,CASSSGGPLENEQFF
TRBV9,NA,NA,TRBJ1-1,TGTGCCAGCAGCGTAGACGGACAATCGACTGAAGCTTTCTTT,CASSVDGQSTEAFF
TRBV2,NA,NA,TRBJ2-1,TGTGCCAGCAGTGAAAATTGGCGGTTGAATGAGCAGTTCTTC,CASSENWRLNEQFF
TRBV30,NA,TRBD1,TRBJ2-5,TGTGCCTGGAGTCGGGGACAGGGGGTCGTCGGTGAGACCCAGTACTTC,CAWSRGQGVVGETQYF
TRBV6-6,NA,TRBD1,TRBJ1-3,TGTGCCAGCAGATGGGACAGGGGCTCTGGAAACACCATATATTTT,CASRWDRGSGNTIYF
TRBV11-3,once,TRBD2,TRBJ2-1,TGTGCCAGCAGCGAAGGACTAGCGGGCGATGAGCAGTTCTTC,CASSEGLAGDEQFF
TRBV10-3,NA,TRBD1,TRBJ2-5,TGTGCCATCAGTACCATCCGGGACAGGGGAGGAGAGACCCAGTACTTC,CAISTIRDRGGETQYF
TRBV6-5,NA,NA,TRBJ1-3,TGTGCCAGCAGTCTCCACACGGGAAACACCATATATTTT,CASSLHTGNTIYF
TRBV28,NA,NA,TRBJ1-5,TGTGCCAGCAGTACGGGAGGGCAGCCCCAGCATTTT,CASSTGGQPQHF
TRBV11-2,NA,NA,TRBJ2-7,TGTGCCAGCAGCTTAATCGCCAGGGGAGACTACGAGCAGTACTTC,CASSLIARGDYEQYF
TRBV6-1,NA,NA,TRBJ1-1,TGTGCCAGCGAACCTACAGGTCGTTACACTGAAGCTTTCTTT,CASEPTGRYTEAFF
TRBV30,NA,NA,TRBJ2-5,TGTGCCTGGAGTGTATGGAGACCCCAAGAGACCCAGTACTTC,CAWSVWRPQETQYF
TRBV28,NA,TRBD2,TRBJ2-5,TGTGCCAGCAGTGTGGGACTAGCGGCCCAGTACTTC,CASSVGLAAQYF
TRBV30,NA,NA,TRBJ1-2,TGTGCCTGGAGAGGCCAGGCCTACTATGGCTACACCTTC,CAWRGQAYYGYTF
TRBV7-2,NA,TRBD2,TRBJ2-3,TGTGCCAGCAGCTTCTCACTAGCGGGAGGGCCGAATACGCAGTATTTT,CASSFSLAGGPNTQYF
TRBV19,NA,NA,TRBJ2-7,TGTGCCAGTAGTACTACGGTTCCCTACGAGCAGTACTTC,CASSTTVPYEQYF
TRBV19,NA,TRBD2,TRBJ2-7,TGTGCCAGTGTTAACGGCGCGGGAGGACGCTACGAGCAGTACTTC,CASVNGAGGRYEQYF
TRBV5-6,once,NA,TRBJ1-2,TGTGCCAGCAGAGATACACGGACCCATGGCTACACCTTC,CASRDTRTHGYTF